A selection of T cell receptor beta chains follows, all from one sample in a study of blood T cell repertoires in COVID-19. Only in-frame clones appear in the TCRdb table, and some are missing; sequencing was by immunoSEQ multiplex PCR. The table lists tens of thousands of clones, around 83% of them singletons, with 7.4% in the top ten. The sample was peripheral blood. These receptor sequences come from a man aged 55-75 years with active COVID-19. The CDR3 runs from the conserved cysteine through the conserved F or W. The D gene is left open where the match is weak. A clone size is listed for some rows: how often the clone was seen (once, few, many), or a class if it is expanded.

j_gene: TRBJ2-6; v_gene: TRBV11-3; abundance: -; d_gene: -; CDR3aa: CASSHSGANVLTF; CDR3nt: TGTGCCAGCAGCCACTCTGGGGCCAACGTCCTGACTTTC
j_gene: TRBJ1-2; v_gene: TRBV5-1; abundance: -; d_gene: -; CDR3aa: CASTSTGLDGYTF; CDR3nt: TGCGCCAGCACCTCGACAGGTTTAGATGGCTACACCTTC
j_gene: TRBJ2-2; v_gene: TRBV18; abundance: once; d_gene: -; CDR3aa: CASSPRVITLSGELFF; CDR3nt: TGTGCCAGCTCACCGCGGGTCATAACGTTGTCCGGGGAGCTGTTTTTT
j_gene: TRBJ2-7; v_gene: TRBV9; abundance: -; d_gene: -; CDR3aa: CASSVLGGSSEEQYF; CDR3nt: TGTGCCAGCAGCGTATTAGGTGGGAGCTCAGAAGAGCAGTACTTC
j_gene: TRBJ2-2; v_gene: TRBV6-5; abundance: -; d_gene: -; CDR3aa: CASSYEGGELFF; CDR3nt: TGTGCCAGCAGTTACGAGGGCGGGGAGCTGTTTTTT
j_gene: TRBJ1-1; v_gene: TRBV7-2; abundance: -; d_gene: -; CDR3aa: CASSRTFTVGGNTEAFF; CDR3nt: TGTGCCAGCAGCAGAACTTTTACGGTCGGAGGGAACACTGAAGCTTTCTTT
j_gene: TRBJ2-7; v_gene: TRBV10-3; abundance: -; d_gene: TRBD2; CDR3aa: CAISQYPSGRRPGQYF; CDR3nt: TGTGCCATCAGTCAGTATCCTAGCGGGAGGCGGCCCGGGCAGTACTTC
j_gene: TRBJ2-3; v_gene: TRBV15; abundance: -; d_gene: TRBD2; CDR3aa: CATSRDRTSGHTQYF; CDR3nt: TGTGCCACCAGCAGAGATCGGACTAGCGGCCATACGCAGTATTTT
j_gene: TRBJ1-5; v_gene: TRBV4-1; abundance: -; d_gene: -; CDR3aa: CASSQDVGAGNQPQHF; CDR3nt: TGCGCCAGCAGCCAAGATGTGGGGGCTGGAAATCAGCCCCAGCATTTT
j_gene: TRBJ1-2; v_gene: TRBV28; abundance: -; d_gene: -; CDR3aa: CASNSPRGGGYTF; CDR3nt: TGTGCCAGCAACTCACCCCGGGGGGGTGGCTACACCTTC
j_gene: TRBJ2-3; v_gene: TRBV7-3; abundance: -; d_gene: -; CDR3aa: CASSPQSPTGTSTDTQYF; CDR3nt: TGTGCCAGCAGCCCGCAATCCCCGACAGGGACTAGCACAGATACGCAGTATTTT
j_gene: TRBJ2-7; v_gene: TRBV30; abundance: -; d_gene: -; CDR3aa: CACHRAVYEQYF; CDR3nt: TGTGCCTGCCACAGGGCGGTCTACGAGCAGTACTTC
j_gene: TRBJ1-5; v_gene: TRBV19; abundance: -; d_gene: TRBD1; CDR3aa: CASSTYDRVDQPQHF; CDR3nt: TGTGCCAGTAGTACCTACGACAGGGTGGATCAGCCCCAGCATTTT
j_gene: TRBJ1-2; v_gene: TRBV18; abundance: -; d_gene: TRBD1; CDR3aa: CASSPGTGANYGYTF; CDR3nt: TGTGCCAGCTCACCAGGGACAGGCGCTAACTATGGCTACACCTTC
j_gene: TRBJ2-2; v_gene: TRBV19; abundance: -; d_gene: TRBD2; CDR3aa: CAATSGGNTGELFF; CDR3nt: TGTGCCGCGACTAGCGGGGGCAACACCGGGGAGCTGTTTTTT
j_gene: TRBJ2-1; v_gene: TRBV29-1; abundance: -; d_gene: TRBD1; CDR3aa: CSVPQGASNEQFF; CDR3nt: TGCAGCGTTCCACAGGGGGCGAGCAATGAGCAGTTCTTC
j_gene: TRBJ1-1; v_gene: TRBV6-5; abundance: few; d_gene: -; CDR3aa: CASSFPGGNTEAFF; CDR3nt: TGTGCCAGCAGTTTCCCGGGTGGTAACACTGAAGCTTTCTTT
j_gene: TRBJ1-6; v_gene: TRBV9; abundance: -; d_gene: -; CDR3aa: CASSEGQANSPLHF; CDR3nt: TGTGCCAGCAGCGAGGGGCAGGCCAATTCACCCCTCCACTTT
j_gene: TRBJ1-2; v_gene: TRBV19; abundance: -; d_gene: TRBD1; CDR3aa: CASSHSAGTGRTNYGYTF; CDR3nt: TGTGCCAGTAGCCATTCTGCCGGGACAGGGAGGACTAACTATGGCTACACCTTC
j_gene: TRBJ1-1; v_gene: TRBV5-8; abundance: -; d_gene: -; CDR3aa: CASSSGTRMRNTEAFF; CDR3nt: TGTGCCAGCAGTTCCGGGACACGGATGAGGAACACTGAAGCTTTCTTT
j_gene: TRBJ2-1; v_gene: TRBV9; abundance: -; d_gene: TRBD1; CDR3aa: CASSVDPPGQVYNEQFF; CDR3nt: TGTGCCAGCAGCGTAGACCCCCCGGGACAGGTGTACAATGAGCAGTTCTTC
j_gene: TRBJ1-3; v_gene: TRBV24-1; abundance: -; d_gene: TRBD1; CDR3aa: CATSTGGSGNTIYF; CDR3nt: TGTGCCACCAGCACAGGGGGATCTGGAAACACCATATATTTT
j_gene: TRBJ1-1; v_gene: TRBV6-5; abundance: -; d_gene: -; CDR3aa: CASSQTQNTEAFF; CDR3nt: TGTGCCAGCAGTCAGACACAGAACACTGAAGCTTTCTTT
j_gene: TRBJ2-5; v_gene: TRBV27; abundance: -; d_gene: TRBD2; CDR3aa: CASSSQGLAVETQYF; CDR3nt: TGTGCCAGCAGTTCTCAAGGACTAGCTGTTGAGACCCAGTACTTC
j_gene: TRBJ2-5; v_gene: TRBV29-1; abundance: -; d_gene: TRBD1; CDR3aa: CSGLQGAEETQYF; CDR3nt: TGCAGCGGCCTACAGGGGGCTGAGGAGACCCAGTACTTC
j_gene: TRBJ2-3; v_gene: TRBV6-5; abundance: -; d_gene: -; CDR3aa: CASRRKGASTDTQYF; CDR3nt: TGTGCCAGCAGGCGGAAAGGTGCTAGCACAGATACGCAGTATTTT
j_gene: TRBJ1-2; v_gene: TRBV6-1; abundance: -; d_gene: -; CDR3aa: CASSEAGRVGSYTF; CDR3nt: TGTGCCAGCAGTGAAGCTGGCAGGGTTGGTAGCTACACCTTC
j_gene: TRBJ1-3; v_gene: TRBV19; abundance: -; d_gene: TRBD1; CDR3aa: CASTPTGAGNTIYF; CDR3nt: TGTGCCAGTACCCCGACAGGGGCTGGAAACACCATATATTTT
j_gene: TRBJ2-3; v_gene: TRBV27; abundance: -; d_gene: -; CDR3aa: CASSLSRGTDTQYF; CDR3nt: TGTGCCAGCAGTTTATCACGGGGGACAGATACGCAGTATTTT
j_gene: TRBJ1-2; v_gene: TRBV30; abundance: -; d_gene: TRBD1; CDR3aa: CAWSGGTGTYGYTF; CDR3nt: TGTGCCTGGAGTGGGGGGACAGGGACCTATGGCTACACCTTC
j_gene: TRBJ1-3; v_gene: TRBV5-1; abundance: -; d_gene: -; CDR3aa: CASSVGLRDSGNTIYF; CDR3nt: TGCGCCAGCAGCGTTGGACTTAGGGACTCTGGAAACACCATATATTTT
j_gene: TRBJ2-3; v_gene: TRBV18; abundance: -; d_gene: TRBD2; CDR3aa: CASSPQGLAGGDTQYF; CDR3nt: TGTGCCAGCTCACCACAGGGACTAGCGGGGGGAGATACGCAGTATTTT
j_gene: TRBJ1-5; v_gene: TRBV28; abundance: -; d_gene: -; CDR3aa: CASSLGQGSLSNQPQHF; CDR3nt: TGTGCCAGCAGTTTAGGGCAGGGTAGTTTAAGCAATCAGCCCCAGCATTTT
j_gene: TRBJ1-2; v_gene: TRBV19; abundance: -; d_gene: -; CDR3aa: CASSSMRGYGYTF; CDR3nt: TGTGCCAGTAGTTCCATGAGAGGGTATGGCTACACCTTC
j_gene: TRBJ2-1; v_gene: TRBV5-1; abundance: -; d_gene: TRBD2; CDR3aa: CASSPVAGGPRNEQFF; CDR3nt: TGCGCCAGCAGCCCGGTCGCGGGAGGGCCCCGGAATGAGCAGTTCTTC
j_gene: TRBJ1-2; v_gene: TRBV6-5; abundance: -; d_gene: TRBD1; CDR3aa: CASSYDRGSGYTF; CDR3nt: TGTGCCAGCAGTTACGACAGGGGCTCTGGCTACACCTTC
j_gene: TRBJ1-5; v_gene: TRBV18; abundance: once; d_gene: TRBD1; CDR3aa: CASSPGRGPSNQPQHF; CDR3nt: TGTGCCAGCTCACCAGGCAGGGGGCCTAGCAATCAGCCCCAGCATTTT
j_gene: TRBJ1-2; v_gene: TRBV28; abundance: -; d_gene: TRBD1; CDR3aa: CASSLFGQGKEGYTF; CDR3nt: TGTGCCAGCAGTTTATTTGGACAGGGCAAAGAGGGCTACACCTTC
j_gene: TRBJ2-1; v_gene: TRBV10-3; abundance: -; d_gene: -; CDR3aa: CAISETGGGNEQFF; CDR3nt: TGTGCCATCAGTGAGACCGGGGGTGGCAATGAGCAGTTCTTC
j_gene: TRBJ2-7; v_gene: TRBV25-1; abundance: -; d_gene: TRBD2; CDR3aa: CASSPSGTRIYEQYF; CDR3nt: TGTGCCAGCAGTCCGAGCGGGACTAGGATTTACGAGCAGTACTTC
j_gene: TRBJ2-4; v_gene: TRBV18; abundance: -; d_gene: TRBD1; CDR3aa: CASSPSRQGANIQYF; CDR3nt: TGTGCCAGCTCACCTTCACGACAGGGCGCAAACATTCAGTACTTC
j_gene: TRBJ2-7; v_gene: TRBV9; abundance: -; d_gene: TRBD1; CDR3aa: CASSAQGAYEQYF; CDR3nt: TGTGCCAGCAGCGCCCAGGGGGCCTACGAGCAGTACTTC
j_gene: TRBJ1-1; v_gene: TRBV21-1; abundance: -; d_gene: -; CDR3aa: CASSKAGGVKGSEAFF; CDR3nt: TGTGCCAGCAGCAAAGCGGGGGGAGTTAAGGGTTCTGAAGCTTTCTTT